The 28 T cell receptor beta chains listed next were all sequenced from one sample in a study of blood T cell repertoires in COVID-19. Method: immunoSEQ multiplex PCR; TCRdb's copy keeps in-frame clones and lacks some. This table has tens of thousands of clones, approximately 88% appearing once. The sample comprised peripheral blood. These receptors came from an elderly woman with acute or convalescent COVID-19.

The table lists this clone with a few counts. CDR3 in amino acids: CASSGQPNTEAFF. DNA of the CDR3: TGTGCCAGCAGTGGACAGCCGAACACTGAAGCTTTCTTT. J is TRBJ1-1 and V is TRBV2, with D possibly being TRBD1 (5 bases). V lost 4 bases and J lost 1, with 7 bases in between. The germline V gene has CDR1 SNHLY and CDR2 FYNNEI. This CDR3 has 13 amino acids.

The chain carries TRBV9 and TRBJ2-1; 9 nucleotides line up with TRBD2. Looked up from germline, CDR1 is SGDLS and CDR2 is YYNGEE. The CDR3 consists of 17 residues. Trimming cost V 4 bases and J 0 bases; bases outside gene matches: 8. The CDR3 region is CASSPHISGSSYNEQFF. In DNA, the CDR3 is TGTGCCAGCAGCCCCCACATTAGCGGGAGCTCCTACAATGAGCAGTTCTTC.

The rearrangement links TRBV10-3 to TRBJ2-3; 9 nucleotides line up with TRBD2. Losses at the gene ends were 11 bases for V and 4 bases for J; bases not matched to a gene: 10. Germline V CDR1 and CDR2: ENHRY, SYGVKD. This CDR3 is 14 amino acids long. Here the CDR3 reads CALGSGGGADTQYF. The CDR3 DNA reads as TGTGCCCTCGGGAGTGGCGGGGGGGCAGATACGCAGTATTTT.

The chain couples TRBV6-5 to TRBJ2-7, with 7 positions matching TRBD2. Germline lookup yields CDR1 MNHEY and CDR2 SVGAGI. V shed 6 bases and J 6 bases; nucleotides not matched to a gene: 11. The CDR3 is made up of 14 amino acids. CDR3 nucleotides: TGTGCCAGCAGAGTACCGGGAGGAGCGTCCGAGCAGTACTTC. The encoded protein is CASRVPGGASEQYF.

The chain uses TRBV6-5 and TRBJ2-7; TRBD2 agrees at 11 bases. This CDR3 comprises 15 residues. Germline V lookup: CDR1 MNHEY, CDR2 SVGAGI. V shed 6 bases and J 0 bases; nucleotides not matched to a gene: 4. The CDR3 nucleotides are TGTGCCAGCAGCTCGACTAGCGGGATCTCCTACGAGCAGTACTTC. Translating gives CASSSTSGISYEQYF.

As regards this clone: This sample includes further DNA sequences coding for the same CDR3. J is TRBJ1-1 and V is TRBV5-5; unclear D gene. From germline, CDR1 is SGHKS and CDR2 YYEKEE (reference sequence). The CDR3 totals 15 residues. Trimming took 0 bases from V and 0 from J, leaving 9 bases between them. The CDR3 protein is CASSLDGLMNTEAFF. The CDR3 nucleotides are TGTGCCAGCAGCTTGGACGGACTTATGAACACTGAAGCTTTCTTT.

This sequence joins TRBV11-2 and TRBJ2-1, with D possibly being TRBD2 (6 bases). The V gene's germline CDR1 is SGHAT and CDR2 FQNNGV. V gave up 6 bases and J gave up 5 bases, with 8 bases separating them. This CDR3 is built from 12 residues. The CDR3 DNA reads as TGTGCCAGCAGACGACTAGACAATGAGCAGTTCTTC. Its protein is CASRRLDNEQFF.

The chain recombines TRBV19 with TRBJ2-2; 10 bases fit TRBD1. Per the germline V gene, CDR1 is LNHDA and CDR2 is SQIVND (reference sequence). The CDR3 covers 15 residues. V shed 5 bases and J 6 bases; nucleotides not matched to a gene: 6. The DNA of the CDR3 is TGTGCCAGTAGTCCCCGGACAGGGGGGGCCGGGGAGCTGTTTTTT. It translates to CASSPRTGGAGELFF.

This rearrangement joins TRBV19 to TRBJ1-1, with D tentatively TRBD1 (5 bases). Germline V gene lookup returns CDR1 LNHDA and CDR2 SQIVND (reference sequence). This CDR3 spans 13 amino acids. The V and J ends lost 0 bases and 3 bases respectively, with 5 bases between them. The chain's CDR3 is CASSIDRDTEAFF. The CDR3 region has the DNA TGTGCCAGTAGTATAGACAGGGACACTGAAGCTTTCTTT.

This clone was seen a single time. The CDR3 DNA follows: TGTGCCTGGAGTGTACGGGGGTATGGCTACACCTTC. This sequence encodes CAWSVRGYGYTF. The chain uses TRBV30 and TRBJ1-2; a weak D match, TRBD1 (5 bases). The ends were cut back, 0 bases at V and 5 bases at J, with 7 bases in the middle. Germline values: CDR1 GTSNPN, CDR2 SVGIG (reference sequence). There are 12 residues in the CDR3.

The chain couples TRBV7-9 to TRBJ1-1; possible D gene TRBD1, 5 bases. Looked up from germline, CDR1 is SEHNR and CDR2 is FQNEAQ (reference sequence). Trimming removed 4 bases from V and 9 bases from J, with 24 bases in between. The CDR3 runs 16 residues. The CDR3 reads CASSSGAWKGTLKAFF. The CDR3 nucleotides read TGTGCCAGCAGCTCTGGGGCGTGGAAAGGAACACTGAAAGCTTTCTTT. Supplemented by reference TRBV7-9 and TRBJ1-1, the full variable domain reads DTGVSQNPRHKITKRGQNVTFRCDPISEHNRLYWYRQTLGQGPEFLTYFQNEAQLEKSRLLSDRFSAERPKGSFSTLEIQRTEQGDSAMYLCASSSGAWKGTLKAFFGQGTRLTVV.

The chain employs TRBV19 and TRBJ1-4, with D maybe TRBD1 (6 bases). This CDR3 spans 16 amino acids. Between the trimmed V and J ends, which lost 5 bases and 0 bases, there was a span of 13 bases. CDR1 and CDR2 from the germline V gene are LNHDA and SQIVND (reference sequence). CDR3 residues: CASSATGTTTNEKLFF. The CDR3 nucleotides read TGTGCCAGTAGTGCAACCGGGACAACAACTAATGAAAAACTGTTTTTT.

The rearrangement uses TRBV11-2 and TRBJ1-2; tentatively, D is TRBD1 (6 bases). Per germline, CDR1 SGHAT and CDR2 FQNNGV. Between the trimmed V and J ends, which lost 4 bases and 4 bases, there was a span of 10 bases. The CDR3 spans 13 residues. This CDR3 reads CASSYGQLYGYTF. CDR3 nucleotides: TGTGCCAGCAGCTACGGACAGCTCTATGGCTACACCTTC.

The chain combines TRBV7-9 with TRBJ2-3; the match to TRBD2 covers 9 bases. The CDR3 is made up of 16 amino acids. The germline V gene has CDR1 SEHNR and CDR2 FQNEAQ (reference sequence). J lost 1 base, V lost 5 bases, and 7 bases had no gene match. CDR3 DNA sequence: TGTGCCAGCAGCACAAAGACTAGCGGACGCACAGATACGCAGTATTTT. It yields the protein CASSTKTSGRTDTQYF.

This sequence joins TRBV9 and TRBJ1-1; TRBD1 matches 7 bases. In germline, CDR1 is SGDLS, CDR2 YYNGEE. The CDR3 has 16 amino acids. J gave up 3 bases and V 2 bases, and 10 bases lay outside the gene matches. This CDR3 reads CASSVTVGQPDTEAFF. The CDR3, as DNA: TGTGCCAGCAGCGTCACGGTGGGACAGCCCGACACTGAAGCTTTCTTT.

V is TRBV7-2 and J is TRBJ1-5; TRBD1 matches at 7 bases. From germline, CDR1 is SGHTA and CDR2 FQGNSA. Trimming took 0 bases from V and 5 from J; bases not matched to a gene: 1. The CDR3 extends over 14 amino acids. CDR3 coding DNA: TGTGCCAGCAGCTTAGCAGGGGGCGATCAGCCCCAGCATTTT. It codes for CASSLAGGDQPQHF.

The chain has TRBV25-1 and TRBJ1-3; weak D call: TRBD1 (6 bases). The V and J ends lost 1 base and 1 base respectively, with 14 bases between them. The V gene's germline CDR1 is MGHDK and CDR2 SYGVNS. This CDR3 region has 17 residues. The CDR3 bases are TGTGCCAGCAGTGAATCCACTACAGGGCTTTCTGGAAACACCATATATTTT. Amino acid sequence: CASSESTTGLSGNTIYF. Full variable domain (rest looked up from reference TRBV25-1 and TRBJ1-3): EADIYQTPRYLVIGTGKKITLECSQTMGHDKMYWYQQDPGMELHLIHYSYGVNSTEKGDLSSESTVSRIRTEHFPLTLESARPSHTSQYLCASSESTTGLSGNTIYFGEGSWLTVV.

The chain is built from TRBV30 and TRBJ2-3; 12 positions match TRBD2. V trimming: 4 bases; J trimming: 3 bases; junction bases outside the gene matches: 5. CDR1 GTSNPN and CDR2 SVGIG come from the germline V gene (reference sequence). The CDR3 is 15 residues long. In DNA, the CDR3 is TGTGCCTGGACTAGCGGGAGGGGAGGGACAGATACGCAGTATTTT. It codes for CAWTSGRGGTDTQYF.

The chain is built from TRBV14 and TRBJ1-4, with unresolved D. Germline CDR1 reads SGHDN; CDR2 reads FVKESK. V was cut by 4 bases and J by 7 bases, with 16 bases left in between. This CDR3 is built from 15 residues. The DNA of the CDR3 is TGTGCCAGCAGCCCGATCGGGTATTCGGGTGAAAAACTGTTTTTT. This gives the protein CASSPIGYSGEKLFF. Full variable domain (outside the CDR3, taken from reference TRBV14 and TRBJ1-4): EAGVTQFPSHSVIEKGQTVTLRCDPISGHDNLYWYRRVMGKEIKFLLHFVKESKQDESGMPNNRFLAERTGGTYSTLKVQPAELEDSGVYFCASSPIGYSGEKLFFGSGTQLSVL.

The V call is TRBV27, the J call TRBJ2-1, with 7 bases matching TRBD2. V dropped 2 bases and J dropped 8; count of bases not matched to a gene: 6. Germline CDR1 reads MNHEY; CDR2 reads SMNVEV (reference sequence). The CDR3 extends over 14 amino acids. The CDR3 loop reads CASSLGGGLYEQFF. CDR3 coding DNA: TGTGCCAGCAGTTTAGGGGGGGGTTTGTATGAGCAGTTCTTC.

The chain has TRBV6-5 and TRBJ1-4; D is unresolved. Germline V lookup: CDR1 MNHEY, CDR2 SVGAGI. The germline V and J ends were trimmed by 5 bases and 6 bases, with 10 bases remaining between them. The CDR3 has 13 residues. CDR3 nucleotide sequence: TGTGCCAGCAGTCAGTACACACATGAAAAACTGTTTTTT. Amino acids: CASSQYTHEKLFF.

The chain employs TRBV5-4 and TRBJ2-2; D perhaps matches TRBD1 (5 bases). The CDR3 extends over 14 amino acids. With 7 bases removed from V and 0 bases from J, the gap between germline ends came to 10 bases. Germline CDR1 reads SGHNT; CDR2 reads YYREEE (reference sequence). CDR3 region: CASQGNANTGELFF. DNA of the CDR3: TGTGCCAGCCAGGGTAACGCGAACACCGGGGAGCTGTTTTTT.

The chain recombines TRBV4-2 with TRBJ1-1; D ambiguous. There are 14 residues in the CDR3. The V end lost 3 bases, the J end lost 4 bases, and 12 bases lay between the germline ends. Germline values: CDR1 LGHNA, CDR2 YNFKEQ. The CDR3 nucleotides are TGTGCCAGCAGCCAGGGTTCCAGGCCCACTGAAGCTTTCTTT. It is translated as CASSQGSRPTEAFF.

V and J are TRBV5-4 and TRBJ2-7; 8 bases fit TRBD2. V dropped 7 bases and J dropped 5; count of bases not matched to a gene: 8. The germline V gene has CDR1 SGHNT and CDR2 YYREEE (reference sequence). The CDR3 covers 13 residues. CDR3 sequence: CASAAGARDEQYF. The CDR3 nucleotides are TGTGCCAGCGCAGCGGGAGCCAGGGACGAGCAGTACTTC.

The table lists this clone with a few counts. The chain couples TRBV30 to TRBJ1-1, with 7 bases fitting TRBD1. V shed 3 bases, J shed 5 bases, and the junction held 18 bases outside the gene matches. Germline lookup yields CDR1 GTSNPN and CDR2 SVGIG (reference sequence). This CDR3 region has 17 residues. CDR3 loop: CAWRRRDRTSRVTEAFF. The DNA for the CDR3 is TGTGCCTGGAGGCGCCGGGACAGAACCTCGAGGGTAACTGAAGCTTTCTTT.

J is TRBJ1-4 and V is TRBV15; the match to TRBD1 covers 7 bases. Losses at the gene ends were 1 base for V and 0 bases for J; bases not matched to a gene: 2. The CDR3 sequence is 16 residues long. CDR1 and CDR2 from the germline V gene are LNHNV and YYDKDF (reference sequence). CDR3 DNA sequence: TGTGCCACCAGCAGAGGGGACAGAACAACTAATGAAAAACTGTTTTTT. This encodes CATSRGDRTTNEKLFF. Filled out from reference TRBV15 and TRBJ1-4, the complete variable domain reads DAMVIQNPRYQVTQFGKPVTLSCSQTLNHNVMYWYQQKSSQAPKLLFHYYDKDFNNEADTPDNFQSRRPNTSFCFLDIRSPGLGDTAMYLCATSRGDRTTNEKLFFGSGTQLSVL.

This chain uses TRBV14 with TRBJ2-7; 12 bases are a match to TRBD2. Germline V gives CDR1 SGHDN, CDR2 FVKESK. The CDR3 length is 15 residues. The J segment lost 6 bases and the V segment lost 2 bases, leaving 5 bases of the junction unmatched. DNA of the CDR3: TGTGCCAGCAGCCAATGGGAACTAGCGGGGGGCGAGCAGTACTTC. Translating gives CASSQWELAGGEQYF.

The rearrangement joins TRBV19 to TRBJ2-7; D gene unclear. CDR1 and CDR2 (germline): LNHDA, SQIVND (reference sequence). V lost 1 base and J lost 2, with 6 bases in between. The CDR3 totals 13 residues. The CDR3 DNA reads as TGTGCCAGTAGTATAGGGGCAGCCTACGAGCAGTACTTC. This sequence encodes CASSIGAAYEQYF. Full variable domain (missing parts from reference TRBV19 and TRBJ2-7): DGGITQSPKYLFRKEGQNVTLSCEQNLNHDAMYWYRQDPGQGLRLIYYSQIVNDFQKGDIAEGYSVSREKKESFPLTVTSAQKNPTAFYLCASSIGAAYEQYFGPGTRLTVT.